The rows below give T cell receptor beta chains drawn from one sample of a study of early T cells in non-severe SARS-CoV-2 infection. TCRdb ran MiXCR on the 5' RACE reads and lists one entry per CDR3 protein. The sample contains roughly 66,000 distinct CDR3 sequences, approximately 9.1% of which appear only once. The sample taken for sequencing was whole blood. All receptors derive from an adult who was a healthcare worker with PCR-confirmed SARS-CoV-2 infection or an uninfected control (not recorded which). The CDR3 runs from the conserved cysteine through the conserved F or W. A D gene is named only where the DNA matches it firmly. Some rows have no size entry. The others give once, few or many, or a class for an expanded clone.

TRBJ2-6,.,TRBV5-1,.,CASSLNGGARSGANVLTF,TGCGCCAGCAGCCTAAACGGGGGCGCCAGGTCTGGGGCCAACGTCCTGACTTTC
TRBJ1-4,few,TRBV20-1,TRBD1,CSASPDDRGWGKLFF,TGCAGTGCTAGTCCCGACGACAGGGGATGGGGAAAACTGTTTTTT
TRBJ2-1,many,TRBV12-3/TRBV12-4,.,CASSSLYNEQFF,TGTGCCAGCAGTTCCTTATACAATGAGCAGTTCTTC
TRBJ2-2,.,TRBV30,.,CAWSELVAGELFF,TGTGCCTGGAGTGAACTAGTCGCCGGGGAGCTGTTTTTT
TRBJ1-6,.,TRBV19,.,CASSMTGITYNSPLHF,TGTGCCAGTAGTATGACGGGGATCACCTATAATTCACCCCTCCACTTT
TRBJ2-7,few,TRBV6-2/TRBV6-3,.,CASNYGLFYEQYF,TGTGCCAGCAACTACGGACTGTTTTACGAGCAGTACTTC
TRBJ2-7,many,TRBV6-6,TRBD2,CASSNERDYEQYF,TGTGCCAGCAGTAACGAGCGGGACTACGAGCAGTACTTC
TRBJ2-1,.,TRBV19,TRBD2,CASSTTLAGDMNEQFF,TGTGCCAGTAGTACGACTCTAGCGGGAGACATGAATGAGCAGTTCTTC
TRBJ2-5,.,TRBV20-1,.,CSARGLAGETQYF,TGCAGTGCTAGAGGATTAGCTGGGGAGACCCAGTACTTC
TRBJ1-2,few,TRBV7-9,TRBD1,CASSETGGELYGYTF,TGTGCCAGCAGCGAGACAGGGGGCGAGCTCTATGGCTACACCTTC
TRBJ2-7,few,TRBV27,.,CASRPSKLSYEQYF,TGTGCCAGCCGCCCTTCTAAACTTTCCTACGAGCAGTACTTC
TRBJ2-7,.,TRBV5-1,TRBD2,CASSLNSGSSYEQYF,TGCGCCAGCAGCTTGAATAGCGGGAGCTCCTACGAGCAGTACTTC
TRBJ1-2,.,TRBV4-3,.,CASSQDPYRDYGYTF,TGCGCCAGCAGCCAAGATCCGTACAGGGACTATGGCTACACCTTC
TRBJ2-7,few,TRBV5-1,TRBD2,CASSGAGVRWEQYF,TGCGCCAGCAGCGGAGCGGGAGTACGGTGGGAGCAGTACTTC
TRBJ2-3,few,TRBV18,TRBD1,CASSPRQGWTDTQYF,TGTGCCAGCTCACCAAGACAGGGCTGGACAGATACGCAGTATTTT
TRBJ2-3,few,TRBV24-1,.,CATSLVGSGDTQYF,TGTGCCACCAGTTTGGTCGGTTCGGGAGATACGCAGTATTTT
TRBJ2-1,few,TRBV9,.,CASSGPNEQFF,TGTGCCAGCAGCGGCCCCAATGAGCAGTTCTTC
TRBJ2-2,few,TRBV29-1,TRBD1,CSVDPGGNTGELFF,TGCAGCGTTGACCCAGGGGGGAACACCGGGGAGCTGTTTTTT
TRBJ2-3,few,TRBV29-1,TRBD2,CSVETGTSGTDTQYF,TGCAGCGTGGAGACCGGGACTAGCGGCACAGATACGCAGTATTTT
TRBJ2-1,.,TRBV20-1,TRBD2,CSAHGLAGALEQFF,TGCAGTGCTCACGGACTAGCGGGAGCACTTGAGCAGTTCTTC
TRBJ2-1,many,TRBV6-2/TRBV6-3,.,CASSYSITSRSYNEQFF,TGTGCCAGCAGTTACTCGATAACTAGCAGATCCTACAATGAGCAGTTCTTC
TRBJ2-3,few,TRBV10-3,.,CAISESNLEGYTQYF,TGTGCCATCAGTGAGTCGAATTTAGAAGGCTATACGCAGTATTTT
TRBJ2-5,few,TRBV4-2,TRBD1,CASSLVGTGRETQYF,TGTGCCAGCAGCCTCGTTGGGACAGGCAGAGAGACCCAGTACTTC
TRBJ2-3,.,TRBV20-1,TRBD2,CSARPGLAGNTDTQYF,TGCAGTGCTAGACCGGGACTAGCGGGAAATACAGATACGCAGTATTTT
TRBJ1-2,few,TRBV5-1,TRBD1,CASSDWTGQMGYGYTF,TGCGCCAGCAGCGATTGGACAGGCCAAATGGGCTATGGCTACACCTTC
TRBJ2-7,few,TRBV20-1,.,CSARGGSASYEQYF,TGCAGTGCTAGAGGGGGTAGCGCGAGCTACGAGCAGTACTTC
TRBJ2-1,few,TRBV9,.,CASSVEVSYNEQFF,TGTGCCAGCAGCGTAGAAGTATCCTACAATGAGCAGTTCTTC
TRBJ1-1,many,TRBV7-2,.,CASSLVSGANTEAFF,TGTGCCAGCAGCTTAGTATCAGGGGCGAACACTGAAGCTTTCTTT
TRBJ2-3,many,TRBV29-1,TRBD1,CSAWGTGGPRDTQYF,TGCAGCGCCTGGGGAACAGGGGGCCCTAGGGATACGCAGTATTTT
TRBJ1-2,.,TRBV5-5,TRBD1,CASSPRQGGYYGYTF,TGTGCCAGCAGCCCACGACAGGGAGGATATTATGGCTACACCTTC
TRBJ1-1,.,TRBV18,TRBD1,CASSQGQGAEAFF,TGTGCCAGCTCTCAGGGACAGGGGGCTGAAGCTTTCTTT
TRBJ2-7,few,TRBV27,TRBD2,CASTTSRAGDGEQYF,TGTGCCAGCACTACTTCGCGAGCGGGAGATGGCGAGCAGTACTTC
TRBJ1-5,many,TRBV20-1,TRBD1,CSASGQGSNQPQHF,TGCAGTGCTAGCGGACAGGGGAGCAATCAGCCCCAGCATTTT
TRBJ2-3,.,TRBV20-1,TRBD2,CSARTSGRAHSTQYF,TGCAGTGCTCGGACTAGCGGGAGGGCCCATAGTACGCAGTATTTT
TRBJ2-7,.,TRBV12-3/TRBV12-4,.,CASSTRLGLEQYF,TGTGCCAGCAGTACCAGGTTGGGGCTCGAGCAGTACTTC
TRBJ1-4,many,TRBV18,.,CASSPGTLYSTNEKLFF,TGTGCCAGCTCACCCGGGACCCTCTATTCAACTAATGAAAAACTGTTTTTT
TRBJ1-6,.,TRBV6-5,TRBD1,CASSPRQGRNSPLHF,TGTGCCAGCAGTCCCCGACAGGGAAGGAATTCACCCCTCCACTTT
TRBJ2-2,few,TRBV20-1,.,CSARVAGHDTGELFF,TGCAGTGCTAGAGTCGCGGGACACGACACCGGGGAGCTGTTTTTT
TRBJ1-5,many,TRBV6-1,TRBD1,CASSTERGPYQPQHF,TGTGCCAGCAGTACGGAGAGGGGGCCTTATCAGCCCCAGCATTTT
TRBJ2-1,.,TRBV30,TRBD2,CAWSRQGGDEQFF,TGTGCCTGGAGTAGGCAGGGAGGGGATGAGCAGTTCTTC
TRBJ2-5,few,TRBV6-1,TRBD1,CASSERGGLGVGETQYF,TGTGCCAGCAGTGAACGAGGGGGCCTAGGTGTAGGAGAGACCCAGTACTTC
TRBJ2-3,few,TRBV14,TRBD2,CASSHRTSVHTDTQYF,TGTGCCAGCAGCCATCGGACTAGCGTTCACACAGATACGCAGTATTTT
TRBJ1-4,many,TRBV4-1,TRBD1,CASSQGTGGRKLFF,TGCGCCAGCAGCCAAGGGACAGGGGGCAGAAAACTGTTTTTT
TRBJ2-3,few,TRBV11-2,.,CASRERGRITDTQYF,TGTGCCAGCAGGGAACGGGGGCGAATCACAGATACGCAGTATTTT
TRBJ2-5,many,TRBV20-1,TRBD2,CSARDWTSGSSAETQYF,TGCAGTGCTAGAGATTGGACTAGCGGGAGTTCTGCGGAGACCCAGTACTTC
TRBJ1-3,few,TRBV29-1,.,CSVQKGVGNTIYF,TGCAGCGTTCAGAAAGGGGTCGGAAACACCATATATTTT
TRBJ2-7,.,TRBV7-2,TRBD1,CASSPGQATYEQYF,TGTGCCAGCAGCCCGGGACAGGCGACCTACGAGCAGTACTTC
TRBJ2-7,few,TRBV3-1,TRBD1,CASSHHGTGSYEQYF,TGTGCCAGCAGCCACCACGGGACAGGGTCCTACGAGCAGTACTTC
TRBJ1-4,.,TRBV20-1,TRBD1,CSFRDRSNEKLFF,TGCAGCTTCCGGGACAGGAGCAATGAAAAACTGTTTTTT